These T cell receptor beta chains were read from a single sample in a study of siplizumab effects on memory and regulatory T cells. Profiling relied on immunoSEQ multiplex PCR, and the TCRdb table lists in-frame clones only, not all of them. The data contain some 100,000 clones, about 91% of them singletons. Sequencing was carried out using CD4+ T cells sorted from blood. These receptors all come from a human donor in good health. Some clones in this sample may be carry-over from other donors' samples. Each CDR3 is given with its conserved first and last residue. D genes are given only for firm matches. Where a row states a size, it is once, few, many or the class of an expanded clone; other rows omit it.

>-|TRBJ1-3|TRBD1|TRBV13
TGTGCCAGCAGCTCGCAGGGACAGCCTTGGGGCACCATATATTTT
CASSSQGQPWGTIYF
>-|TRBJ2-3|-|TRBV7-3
TGTGCCAGCAGCTTACGCGGGGCCGCCAATTTGTATGCAGATACGCAGTATTTT
CASSLRGAANLYADTQYF
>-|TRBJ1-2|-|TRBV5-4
TGTGCCAGCAGCTTGGTTTCGGGGACGGTTCACTATGGCTACACCTTC
CASSLVSGTVHYGYTF
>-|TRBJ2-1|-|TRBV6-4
TGTGCCAGCAGTCTCGGGACTTACAATGAGCAGTTCTTC
CASSLGTYNEQFF
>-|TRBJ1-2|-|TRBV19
TGTGCCACTTCGGACCGCTTATTCAACTATGGCTACACCTTC
CATSDRLFNYGYTF
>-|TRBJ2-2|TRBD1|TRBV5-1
TGCGCCAGCAGCTTGGAGGGGGCGCGAGGGGAGGAGCTGTTTTTT
CASSLEGARGEELFF
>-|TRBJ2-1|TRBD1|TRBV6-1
TGTGCCAGCAGTGAACCATCTAAGTCAGGGGGCCTAGTCAATGAGCAGTTCTTC
CASSEPSKSGGLVNEQFF
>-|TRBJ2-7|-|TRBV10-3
TGTGCCATCAATTCCGGGACGAGTACCTACGAGCAGTACTTC
CAINSGTSTYEQYF
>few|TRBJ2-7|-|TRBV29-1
TGCAGCGCTAGACCGGCAGGGCTCTACGAGCAGTACTTC
CSARPAGLYEQYF
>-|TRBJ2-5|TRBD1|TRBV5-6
TGTGCCAGCAGCGTACCAGGGGGCACTGAAGAGACCCAGTACTTC
CASSVPGGTEETQYF
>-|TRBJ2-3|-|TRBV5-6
TGTGCCAGCAGCTTGATGTCAGGTGCAGATACGCAGTATTTT
CASSLMSGADTQYF
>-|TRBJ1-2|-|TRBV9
TGTGCCAGCAGCGTAGGACAGACCAACTATGGCTACACCTTC
CASSVGQTNYGYTF
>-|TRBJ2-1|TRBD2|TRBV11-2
TGTGCCAGCAGCAACGGACTAGCGGGATCATACAATGAGCAGTTCTTC
CASSNGLAGSYNEQFF
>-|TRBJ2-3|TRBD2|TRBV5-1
TGCGCCAGCAGAGGACTAGCGGGAGGCTCAGATACGCAGTATTTT
CASRGLAGGSDTQYF
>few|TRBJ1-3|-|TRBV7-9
TGTGCCAGCAGCTTGGGCCAGGCGAACACCATATATTTT
CASSLGQANTIYF
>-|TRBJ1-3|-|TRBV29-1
TGCAGCGTTGGGGCGAGCTCTGGAAACACCATATATTTT
CSVGASSGNTIYF
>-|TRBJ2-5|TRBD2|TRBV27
TGTGCCAGCAGACGGACTAGCGGGGGAGAGACCCAGTACTTC
CASRRTSGGETQYF
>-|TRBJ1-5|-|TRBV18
TGTGCCAGCTCACCTATCCCAGGGGCGACCGATCAGCCCCAGCATTTT
CASSPIPGATDQPQHF
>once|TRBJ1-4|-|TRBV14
TGTGCCAGCAGCCGATCAGGGGCGGGGGAAAAACTGTTTTTT
CASSRSGAGEKLFF
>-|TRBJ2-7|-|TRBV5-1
TGCGCCAGCAGCCCGGGACACTTGGACTCCTACGAGCAGTACTTC
CASSPGHLDSYEQYF
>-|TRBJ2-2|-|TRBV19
TGTGCCAGTAGTATAAGGGAGGTGACCGGGGAGCTGTTTTTT
CASSIREVTGELFF
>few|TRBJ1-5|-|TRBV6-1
TGTGCCAGCAGTGGTCGACAACAAAATCAGCCCCAGCATTTT
CASSGRQQNQPQHF
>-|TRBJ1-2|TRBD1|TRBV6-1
TGTGCCAGCAGATTAACAGGGGGCGAGGGCTACACCTTC
CASRLTGGEGYTF
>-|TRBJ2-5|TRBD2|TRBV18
TGTGCCAGCTCACCGAGGACTAGCGGTCCCCAAGAGACCCAGTACTTC
CASSPRTSGPQETQYF
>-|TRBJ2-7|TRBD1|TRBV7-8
TGTGCCAGCAGCTTCGGGACAGGGACTTCCTACGAGCAGTACTTC
CASSFGTGTSYEQYF
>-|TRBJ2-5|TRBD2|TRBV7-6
TGTGCCAGCAGCTTCTGGGGGGGAGAGACCCAGTACTTC
CASSFWGGETQYF
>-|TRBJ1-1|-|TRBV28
TGTGCCAGCAGAATCCCCCCGCTTAACACTGAAGCTTTCTTT
CASRIPPLNTEAFF
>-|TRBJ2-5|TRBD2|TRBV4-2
TGTGCCAGCAGCCAGGTAGCGGGAGGAAACCAAGAGACCCAGTACTTC
CASSQVAGGNQETQYF
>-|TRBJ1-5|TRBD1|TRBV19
TGTGCCAGTAGTATGACAGGGGGAGCTCAGCCCCAGCATTTT
CASSMTGGAQPQHF
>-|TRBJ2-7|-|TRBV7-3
TGTGCCAGCAGCTTATCCAGCTACGAGCAGTACTTC
CASSLSSYEQYF
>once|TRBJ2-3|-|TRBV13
TGTGCCAGCAGTTCGTTAAAGAGTACAGATACGCAGTATTTT
CASSSLKSTDTQYF
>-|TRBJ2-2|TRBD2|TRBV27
TGTGCCAGCAGCCCGGGACTAGCAGGGGAGCTGTTTTTT
CASSPGLAGELFF
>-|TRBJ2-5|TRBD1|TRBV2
TGTGCCAGCAGTTGGACAGGCGGAGAGACCCAGTACTTC
CASSWTGGETQYF
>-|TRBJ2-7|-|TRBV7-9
TGTGCCAGCAGCTTAGGTTCGGCCGAGCAGTACTTC
CASSLGSAEQYF
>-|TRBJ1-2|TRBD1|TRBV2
TGTGCCAGCAGTGGACAGGGTAAATTTTATGGCTACACCTTC
CASSGQGKFYGYTF
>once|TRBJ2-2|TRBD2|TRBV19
TGTGCCAGTAAGGGGCGGGCGGGAGCCACCAACACCGGGGAGCTGTTTTTT
CASKGRAGATNTGELFF
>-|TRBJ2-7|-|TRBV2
TGTGCCAGCAGTGAAACTAGCAGACCCTACGAGCAGTACTTC
CASSETSRPYEQYF
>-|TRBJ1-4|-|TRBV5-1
TGCGCCAGCAGCTTGGGGTGGGGGATTGCAACTAATGAAAAACTGTTTTTT
CASSLGWGIATNEKLFF
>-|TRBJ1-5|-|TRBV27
TGTGCCAGCAGTTTACAACGGGGTCCCAATCAGCCCCAGCATTTT
CASSLQRGPNQPQHF
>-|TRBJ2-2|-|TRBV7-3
TGTGCCAGCTCTTTAAGGGGGGACACCGGGGAGCTGTTTTTT
CASSLRGDTGELFF
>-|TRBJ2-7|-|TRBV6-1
TGTGCCATTCAGCGGTCCTACGAGCAGTACTTC
CAIQRSYEQYF
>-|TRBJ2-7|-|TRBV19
TGTGCCAGTAGTACGAATAACCCCTATGGCGAGCAGTACTTC
CASSTNNPYGEQYF
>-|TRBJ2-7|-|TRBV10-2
TGCGCCAGCAGTAGGAGCTCCTACGAGCAGTACTTC
CASSRSSYEQYF
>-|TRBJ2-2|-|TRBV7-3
TGTGCCAGCAGCTTAACGTCGGGCAGGGGAATAACCGGGGAGCTGTTTTTT
CASSLTSGRGITGELFF
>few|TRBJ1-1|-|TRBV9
TGTGCCAGCAGTGCCAGGGTGGCCACTGAAGCTTTCTTT
CASSARVATEAFF
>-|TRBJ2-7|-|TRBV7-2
TGTGCCAGCAGCTTAAAGGGCGACACCTCCTACGAGCAGTACTTC
CASSLKGDTSYEQYF
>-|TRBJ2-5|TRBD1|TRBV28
TGTGCCAGCAGTTCTACAGGGGTACAAGAGACCCAGTACTTC
CASSSTGVQETQYF
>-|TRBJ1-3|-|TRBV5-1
TGCGCCAGCAGCTTATACGGGAGCTCTGGAAACACCATATATTTT
CASSLYGSSGNTIYF
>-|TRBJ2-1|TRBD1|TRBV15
TGTGCCACCAGCAGATCCCGGGACAGTTTCTATGAGCAGTTCTTC
CATSRSRDSFYEQFF
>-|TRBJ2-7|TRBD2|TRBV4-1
TGCGCCAGCAGCCAAGTAGCGGGAGTGGCGGTTGGGGACGAGCAGTACTTC
CASSQVAGVAVGDEQYF
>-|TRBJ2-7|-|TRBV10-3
TGTGCCATCAGTGGACCCCCGAGGGGGAGCTCCTACGAGCAGTACTTC
CAISGPPRGSSYEQYF
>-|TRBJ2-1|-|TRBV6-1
TGTGCCAGCAGCCAAGTAGGGCAGTTCTTC
CASSQVGQFF
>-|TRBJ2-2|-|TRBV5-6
TGTGCCAGCAGCTATCAGACAAGCACCGGGGAGCTGTTTTTT
CASSYQTSTGELFF
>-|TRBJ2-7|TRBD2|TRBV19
TGTGCCAGTAGTATAACCGGGACTAGCGGGAGCTCCTACGAGCAGTACTTC
CASSITGTSGSSYEQYF